The present T cell receptor (beta chain) was sequenced within a study of T cell repertoires in cytomegalovirus infection (dated by TCRdb to the late 2010s). Describing the broader study: The peptide stimulations were aimed at well-studied HLA-B-restricted epitopes as well as recently identified HLA-C-restricted CMV epitopes, whose presentation resists viral immunomodulation. The HLA type of each donor mattered for the analysis, because public TCR beta signatures pointed to carriage of CMV infection along with the matching HLA type. Summary of the overall study and its limitations: In the ex vivo response, HLA-C-restricted CMV-specific TCR beta clonotypes were dominant, and in two of eight donors the single most frequent clonotype came from this HLA-C-restricted group. Cumulative frequency of public TCR beta family members discriminated carriers of CMV infection plus the relevant HLA type in this cohort and an independent approximately 370-donor cohort.

A few counts support this clonotype. What this receptor recognizes is not known. Base qualities are not provided; no much larger clone lies one nucleotide away. Sequencer: Illumina HiSeq 1500. TCRdb reanalyzed the raw reads on its own, using fastp at Q25 for trimming and MiXCR for clone calling, and kept in-frame beta chains. Under each unique CDR3 protein, matching rows form one entry showing the most common genes and DNA. For this sample there are 450,000 to 600,000 distinct CDR3 sequences; 33% appear just once. The ten largest account for roughly a sixth of the sample. Explained via the paper, the treatment or condition label denotes: in vitro stimulation with specific CMV peptide epitopes to enrich CMV-specific T cells. The junction shows trimming of 3 bases on V and 5 bases on J, and the gene matches do not reach 5 bases of it. CDR3 length: 15 amino acids, cysteine to phenylalanine. Only the CDR3 region is kept as DNA, spanning 45 bases read in frame from base 1. Looking up the germline V gene yields CDR1 SGHAT and CDR2 FQNNGV.

This receptor was identified in a human donor in good health (CMV status not recorded). Some clones in this sample may be carry-over from other donors' samples. The sequences come from cultured PBMCs, collected from culture after CMV antigen stimulation. This chain is built from TRBV11-2 and TRBJ2-2; 8 of the junction bases match TRBD2. The DNA reads TGTGCCAGCAGCTTGAGCGGGAGACGTACCGGGGAGCTGTTTTTT. It specifies CASSLSGRRTGELFF. This CDR3, with the reference TRBV11-2 and TRBJ2-2 proteins standing in past its ends, gives the full variable domain EAGVAQSPRYKIIEKRQSVAFWCNPISGHATLYWYQQILGQGPKLLIQFQNNGVVDDSQLPKDRFSAERLKGVDSTLKIQPAKLEDSAVYLCASSLSGRRTGELFFGEGSRLTVL.